Following are 20 T cell receptor beta chains from one sample sequenced in a study of blood T cell repertoires in COVID-19 (TCRdb year 2020). To prepare the library, the immunoSEQ multiplex PCR assay was applied. Entries here come from immuneACCESS through TCRdb and include only in-frame sequences with V and J called. Some clones fail to appear in such tables; in the studies checked, an unresolved V gene covers under half of the shortfall, and the cause of the remainder is unknown. The sample records around 110,000 clones, almost 85% of which are singletons. Clones ranked in the top ten supply about 8% of the sample. Sequenced input: peripheral blood. The receptors derive from a man in his 70s with active or convalescent COVID-19.

This chain joins TRBV5-1 and TRBJ2-1, with D maybe TRBD1 (6 bases). The V and J ends lost 2 bases and 0 bases respectively, with 9 bases between them. The length of the CDR3 is 15 residues. Germline V CDR1 and CDR2: SGHRS, YFSETQ. CDR3 bases: TGCGCCAGCAGCTTCCAGGGGAGCTCCTACAATGAGCAGTTCTTC. It translates to CASSFQGSSYNEQFF.

This rearrangement joins TRBV11-3 to TRBJ2-6; no clear D. Trimming pared 1 base from V and 2 bases from J, leaving 6 bases between. The CDR3 spans 15 residues. Germline V gives CDR1 SGHNT, CDR2 YENEEA. CDR3 coding DNA: TGTGCCAGCAGCTTAGCACAGCCTGGGGCCAACGTCCTGACTTTC. It specifies CASSLAQPGANVLTF.

The chain carries TRBV4-1 and TRBJ2-2, with D perhaps TRBD1 (6 bases). V was cut by 0 bases and J by 1 base, with 12 bases left in between. This CDR3 region has 17 residues. From germline, CDR1 is MGHRA and CDR2 YSYEKL. CDR3: CASSQDWDTRNTGELFF. The CDR3 DNA reads as TGCGCCAGCAGCCAAGATTGGGACACCCGGAACACCGGGGAGCTGTTTTTT.

This clone appeared a single time. The V call is TRBV27, the J call TRBJ2-1, with unresolved D. With 1 base removed from V and 5 bases from J, the gap between germline ends came to 15 bases. This CDR3 comprises 16 residues. CDR1 and CDR2 from the germline V gene are MNHEY and SMNVEV (reference sequence). The CDR3 is CASSLFPGETDNEQFF. CDR3 coding DNA: TGTGCCAGCAGTTTATTCCCGGGTGAGACGGACAATGAGCAGTTCTTC.

The DNA of the CDR3 is TGTGCCAGCAGCCCTCGGACAGGGAAAGAGACCCAGTACTTC. This translates into CASSPRTGKETQYF. This chain connects TRBV4-2 to TRBJ2-5; 8 bases are a match to TRBD1. V lost 4 bases to trimming and J lost 3 bases; unmatched junction nucleotides: 4. The CDR3 length is 14 residues. Looked up from germline, CDR1 is LGHNA and CDR2 is YNFKEQ.

The chain links TRBV18 to TRBJ2-5, with 7 nucleotides matching TRBD1. This CDR3 is 15 amino acids long. With V trimmed by 3 bases and J by 1 base, 5 bases remained unmatched. CDR1 is KGHSH, CDR2 LQKENI, per germline. This chain's CDR3 is CASSPQKGAQETQYF. The CDR3 bases are TGTGCCAGCTCACCCCAAAAGGGGGCCCAAGAGACCCAGTACTTC.

This chain connects TRBV5-1 to TRBJ1-5; the match to TRBD1 covers 7 bases. The CDR3 consists of 16 residues. Trimming took 0 bases from V and 5 from J; bases not matched to a gene: 8. Germline CDR1 SGHRS, CDR2 YFSETQ. This chain's CDR3 is CASSLVYRGVYQPQHF. The CDR3 nucleotides read TGCGCCAGCAGCTTGGTTTACAGGGGAGTGTATCAGCCCCAGCATTTT. The entire variable domain, with the rest obtained from reference TRBV5-1 and TRBJ1-5, is as follows: KAGVTQTPRYLIKTRGQQVTLSCSPISGHRSVSWYQQTPGQGLQFLFEYFSETQRNKGNFPGRFSGRQFSNSRSEMNVSTLELGDSALYLCASSLVYRGVYQPQHFGDGTRLSIL.

V and J are TRBV5-4 and TRBJ2-7, with D possibly TRBD1 on 6 matching bases. V gave up 4 bases and J gave up 2 bases, with 13 bases separating them. Germline V CDR1 and CDR2: SGHNT, YYREEE (reference sequence). The CDR3 has 14 residues. The CDR3 region is CASSKPDRAYEQYF. For the CDR3, the DNA is TGTGCCAGCAGCAAGCCGGACAGAGCCTACGAGCAGTACTTC.

CDR3 sequence (DNA): TGCGCCAGCAGCCAAGAGACAGGGCCCGCCGGGGAGCTGTTTTTT. It yields the protein CASSQETGPAGELFF. The chain is built from TRBV4-3 and TRBJ2-2; 7 nucleotides align to TRBD1. Germline CDR1 is LGHNA and CDR2 is YSLEER. V dropped 0 bases and J dropped 6; count of bases not matched to a gene: 4. The CDR3 length is 15 residues.

The rearrangement joins TRBV11-2 to TRBJ2-5; D is undetermined. CDR1 SGHAT and CDR2 FQNNGV come from the germline V gene. V was trimmed by 1 base and J by 4 bases, leaving 7 bases between them. The CDR3 is made up of 13 amino acids. CDR3 amino acids: CASSLGLVETQYF. The CDR3 coding sequence is TGTGCCAGCAGCTTAGGTCTAGTAGAGACCCAGTACTTC.

J is TRBJ1-2 and V is TRBV3-1 (or the pseudogene TRBV3-2); D uncertain. Trimming shortened V by 0 bases and J by 2 bases, and 10 bases separated the two germline ends. The CDR3 is 15 residues long. The V gene's germline CDR1 is LGHDT and CDR2 YNNKEL (reference sequence). CDR3 residues: CASSQEVAVNYGYTF. The CDR3 DNA reads TGTGCCAGCAGCCAAGAAGTGGCCGTAAACTATGGCTACACCTTC.

The V and J genes are TRBV20-1 and TRBJ2-7; weak D call: TRBD1 (6 bases). From germline, CDR1 is DFQATT and CDR2 SNEGSKA (reference sequence). The CDR3 is 11 residues long. Trimming cost V 6 bases and J 3 bases, with 9 bases left between them. The CDR3 sequence: CSAQGNYEQYF. Written as DNA, the CDR3 is TGCAGTGCACAGGGAAACTACGAGCAGTACTTC.

V is TRBV4-3 and J is TRBJ2-3, with 13 positions matching TRBD2. Per the germline V gene, CDR1 is LGHNA and CDR2 is YSLEER. This CDR3 comprises 17 residues. The J segment lost 5 bases and the V segment lost 4 bases, leaving 9 bases of the junction unmatched. Here the CDR3 DNA reads TGCGCCAGCAGCCGGGGAACTAGCGGGGGGGACCGAGATACGCAGTATTTT. Residues: CASSRGTSGGDRDTQYF.

The chain's CDR3 is CASNPSRGFNQPQHF. CDR3 coding DNA: TGTGCCAGCAACCCCAGCCGGGGGTTCAATCAGCCCCAGCATTTT. V usage is TRBV2 and J usage is TRBJ1-5; weak D call: TRBD1 (5 bases). The CDR3 runs 15 residues. V was shortened by 7 bases and J by 3 bases, with 16 bases between the two germline ends. The germline gives CDR1 SNHLY, CDR2 FYNNEI.

The rearrangement uses TRBV4-1 and TRBJ2-7; weak D call: TRBD2 (6 bases). V was cut by 4 bases and J by 3 bases, with 16 bases left in between. Per germline, CDR1 MGHRA and CDR2 YSYEKL. The CDR3 has 15 residues. The CDR3 DNA reads as TGCGCCAGCAGCCTACCCGGGGGATTGATCTACGAGCAGTACTTC. It is translated as CASSLPGGLIYEQYF.

The chain recombines TRBV27 with TRBJ2-6; 11 bases are shared with TRBD2. The germline V gene encodes CDR1 MNHEY and CDR2 SMNVEV (reference sequence). The CDR3 sequence is 17 residues long. The junction had 7 bases not matched to a gene; V was cut back by 7 bases and J by 2 bases. The CDR3 region is CASTLAGGPTGANVLTF. In nucleotides, the CDR3 is TGTGCCAGCACATTAGCGGGAGGGCCAACTGGGGCCAACGTCCTGACTTTC.

The chain employs TRBV5-8 and TRBJ1-1; 7 nucleotides match TRBD1. Trimming took 1 base from V and 0 from J; bases not matched to a gene: 3. The CDR3 runs 15 residues. Germline CDR1 reads SGHTS; CDR2 reads YDEGEE. CDR3 nucleotide sequence: TGTGCCAGCAGCTTGACCACAGGGGTGAACACTGAAGCTTTCTTT. Encoded protein: CASSLTTGVNTEAFF. The variable domain in full, with the rest retrieved from reference TRBV5-8 and TRBJ1-1, is EAGVTQSPTHLIKTRGQQATLRCSPISGHTSVYWYQQALGLGLQFLLWYDEGEERNRGNFPPRFSGRQFPNYSSELNVNALELEDSALYLCASSLTTGVNTEAFFGQGTRLTVV.

The rearrangement uses TRBV2 and TRBJ2-5, with D tentatively TRBD2 (5 bases). The V and J ends lost 7 bases and 4 bases respectively, with 7 bases between them. Germline V lookup: CDR1 SNHLY, CDR2 FYNNEI. CDR3 length: 11 residues. The CDR3 nucleotides read TGTGCCAGCATACGGGGAGAGACCCAGTACTTC. Translating gives CASIRGETQYF.

The CDR3 region is CASSPSGTTRFGQFF. Written as DNA, the CDR3 is TGTGCCAGCAGCCCAAGCGGGACTACCCGTTTTGGGCAGTTCTTC. The J gene is TRBJ2-1, the V gene TRBV3-1 (or the pseudogene TRBV3-2); the match to TRBD2 covers 7 bases. The V segment lost 4 bases and the J segment 12 bases; nucleotides outside the gene matches: 15. This CDR3 is 15 amino acids long. Germline V gene data show CDR1 as LGHDT and CDR2 as YNNKEL (reference sequence).

This chain joins TRBV5-1 and TRBJ2-2, with 10 bases fitting TRBD2. This CDR3 comprises 15 residues. CDR1 SGHRS and CDR2 YFSETQ come from the germline V gene. V trimming: 1 base; J trimming: 4 bases; junction bases outside the gene matches: 1. In nucleotides, the CDR3 is TGCGCCAGCAGCTTGCTAGCGGGAGTCACCGGGGAGCTGTTTTTT. Its protein is CASSLLAGVTGELFF.